This T cell receptor (beta chain) was identified in a study of T-cell reconstitution after alpha-beta-depleted transplantation in children. V was clipped by 1 base and J by 5 bases, with 8 bases between them. Germline CDR1 reads DFQATT; CDR2 reads SNEGSKA (reference sequence). The CDR3 is made up of 13 amino acids. For TCRbeta, the library was prepared with unique molecular identifiers. TCRdb called the PCR reads again in MiXCR, with one record for every CDR3 protein. The sample lists about 20,000 distinct CDR3 sequences; under 13% were seen once. The sample in question was PBMCs from the stem cell graft donor, obtained from the stem cell graft. This clonotype was obtained from a human donor who donated a stem cell graft to a child with chronic granulomatous disease. This sequence joins TRBV20-1 and TRBJ2-2; D remains unclear. The chain's CDR3 is CSARATVTGELFF. In DNA, the CDR3 is TGCAGTGCTAGAGCGACTGTTACCGGGGAGCTGTTTTTT.